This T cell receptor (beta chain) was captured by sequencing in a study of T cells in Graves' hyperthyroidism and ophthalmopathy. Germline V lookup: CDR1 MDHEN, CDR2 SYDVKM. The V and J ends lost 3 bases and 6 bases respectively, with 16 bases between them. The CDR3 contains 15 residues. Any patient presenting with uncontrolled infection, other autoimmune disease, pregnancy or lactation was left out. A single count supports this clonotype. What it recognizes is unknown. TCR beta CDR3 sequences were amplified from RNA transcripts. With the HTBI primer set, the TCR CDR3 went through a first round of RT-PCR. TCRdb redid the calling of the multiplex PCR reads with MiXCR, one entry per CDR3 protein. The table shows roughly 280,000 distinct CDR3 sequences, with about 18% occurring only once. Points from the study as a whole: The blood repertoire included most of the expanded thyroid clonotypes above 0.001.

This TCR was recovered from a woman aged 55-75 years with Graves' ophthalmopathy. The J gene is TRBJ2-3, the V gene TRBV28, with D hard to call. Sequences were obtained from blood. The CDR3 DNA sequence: TGTGCCAGCAGTTTCTCGCAAGTAGTCGCCGATACGCAGTATTTT. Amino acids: CASSFSQVVADTQYF.